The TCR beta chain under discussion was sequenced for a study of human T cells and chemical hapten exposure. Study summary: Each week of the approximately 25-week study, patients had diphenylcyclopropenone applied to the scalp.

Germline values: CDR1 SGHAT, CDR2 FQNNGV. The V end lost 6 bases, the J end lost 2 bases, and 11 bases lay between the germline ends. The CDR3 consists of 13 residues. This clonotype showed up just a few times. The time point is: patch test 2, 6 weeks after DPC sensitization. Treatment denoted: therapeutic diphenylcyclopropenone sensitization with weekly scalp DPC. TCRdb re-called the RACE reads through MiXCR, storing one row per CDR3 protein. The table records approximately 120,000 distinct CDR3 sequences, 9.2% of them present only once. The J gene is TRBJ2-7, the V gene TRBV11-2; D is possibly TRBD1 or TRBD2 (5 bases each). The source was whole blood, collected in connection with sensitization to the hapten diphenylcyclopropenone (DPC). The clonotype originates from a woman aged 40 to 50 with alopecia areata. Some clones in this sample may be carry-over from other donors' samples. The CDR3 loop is CASRRGSTYEQYF. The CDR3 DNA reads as TGTGCCAGCAGGAGGGGAAGTACCTACGAGCAGTACTTC.